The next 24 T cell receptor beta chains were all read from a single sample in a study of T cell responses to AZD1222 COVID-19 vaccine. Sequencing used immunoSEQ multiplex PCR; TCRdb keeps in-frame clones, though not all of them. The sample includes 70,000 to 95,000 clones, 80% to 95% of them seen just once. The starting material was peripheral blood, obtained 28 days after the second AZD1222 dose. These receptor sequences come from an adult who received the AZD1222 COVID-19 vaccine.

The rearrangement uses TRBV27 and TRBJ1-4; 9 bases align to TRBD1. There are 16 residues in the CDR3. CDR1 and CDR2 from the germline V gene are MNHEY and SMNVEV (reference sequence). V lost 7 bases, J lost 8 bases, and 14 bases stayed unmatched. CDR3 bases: TGTGCCAGCACCAACCGCCCACAGGGGGCAAGAGAAAAACTGTTTTTT. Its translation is CASTNRPQGAREKLFF.

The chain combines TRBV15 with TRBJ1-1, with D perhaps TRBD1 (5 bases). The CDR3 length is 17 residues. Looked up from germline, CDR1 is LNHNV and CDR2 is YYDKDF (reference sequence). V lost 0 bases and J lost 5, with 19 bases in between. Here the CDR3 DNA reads TGTGCCACCAGCAGAGAGCGTTATAGGGGCTTTGAGACTGAAGCTTTCTTT. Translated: CATSRERYRGFETEAFF.

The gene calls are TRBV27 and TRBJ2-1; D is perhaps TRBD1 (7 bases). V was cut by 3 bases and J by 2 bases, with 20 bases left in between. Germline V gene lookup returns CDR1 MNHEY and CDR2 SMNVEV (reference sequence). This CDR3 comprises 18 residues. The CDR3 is CASSFQGRTGGTYNEQFF. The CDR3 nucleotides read TGTGCCAGCAGTTTCCAGGGGAGGACAGGAGGAACCTACAATGAGCAGTTCTTC.

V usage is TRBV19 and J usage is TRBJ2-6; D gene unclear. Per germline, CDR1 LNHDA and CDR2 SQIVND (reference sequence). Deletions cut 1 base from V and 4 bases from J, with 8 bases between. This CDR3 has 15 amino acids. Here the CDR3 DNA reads TGTGCCAGTAGTATAGGCGACGCAGGGGCCAACGTCCTGACTTTC. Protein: CASSIGDAGANVLTF.

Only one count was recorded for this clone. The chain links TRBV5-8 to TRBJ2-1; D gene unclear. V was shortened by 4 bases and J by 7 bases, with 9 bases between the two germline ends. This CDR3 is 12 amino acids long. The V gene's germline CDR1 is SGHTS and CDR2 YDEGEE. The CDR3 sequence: CASSILGNEQFF. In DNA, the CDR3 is TGTGCCAGCAGCATCCTAGGGAATGAGCAGTTCTTC.

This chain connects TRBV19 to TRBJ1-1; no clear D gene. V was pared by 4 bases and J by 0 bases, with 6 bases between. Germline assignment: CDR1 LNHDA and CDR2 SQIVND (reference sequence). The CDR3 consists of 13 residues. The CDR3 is CASSTSLNTEAFF. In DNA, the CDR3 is TGTGCCAGTAGTACCAGTTTGAACACTGAAGCTTTCTTT.

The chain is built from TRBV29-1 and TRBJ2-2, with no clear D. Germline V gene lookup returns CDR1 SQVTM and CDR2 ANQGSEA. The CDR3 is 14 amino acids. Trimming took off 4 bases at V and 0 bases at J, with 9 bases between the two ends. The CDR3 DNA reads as TGCAGCGTTGGGAAGGGCCCGAACACCGGGGAGCTGTTTTTT. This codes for CSVGKGPNTGELFF.

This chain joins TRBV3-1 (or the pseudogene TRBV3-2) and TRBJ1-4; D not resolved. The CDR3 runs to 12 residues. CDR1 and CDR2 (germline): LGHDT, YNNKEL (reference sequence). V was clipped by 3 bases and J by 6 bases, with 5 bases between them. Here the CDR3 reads CASSHVDEKLFF. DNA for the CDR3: TGTGCCAGCAGCCACGTGGATGAAAAACTGTTTTTT.

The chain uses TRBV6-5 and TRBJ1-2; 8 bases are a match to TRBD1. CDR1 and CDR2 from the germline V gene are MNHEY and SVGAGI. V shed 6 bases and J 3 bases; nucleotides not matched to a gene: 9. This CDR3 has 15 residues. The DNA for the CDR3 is TGTGCCAGCAGCTTTCGACAGGGGAAGGACTATGGCTACACCTTC. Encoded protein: CASSFRQGKDYGYTF.

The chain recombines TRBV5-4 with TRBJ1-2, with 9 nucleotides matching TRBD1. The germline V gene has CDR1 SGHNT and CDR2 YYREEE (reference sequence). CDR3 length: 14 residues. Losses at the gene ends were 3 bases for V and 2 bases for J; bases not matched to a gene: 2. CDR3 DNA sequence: TGTGCCAGCAGCTCCGGGACAGGGAACTATGGCTACACCTTC. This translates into CASSSGTGNYGYTF.

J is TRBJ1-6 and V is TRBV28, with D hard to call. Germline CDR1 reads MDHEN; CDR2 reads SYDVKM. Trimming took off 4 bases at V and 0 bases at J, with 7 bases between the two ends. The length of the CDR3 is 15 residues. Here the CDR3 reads CASSWASSYNSPLHF. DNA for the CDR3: TGTGCCAGCAGTTGGGCCAGCTCCTATAATTCACCCCTCCACTTT.

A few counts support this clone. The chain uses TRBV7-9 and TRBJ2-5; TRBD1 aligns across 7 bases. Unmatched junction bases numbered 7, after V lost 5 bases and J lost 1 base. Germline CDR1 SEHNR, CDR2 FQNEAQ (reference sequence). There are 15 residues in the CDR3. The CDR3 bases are TGTGCCAGCAGCACACGCCGGGACAGCCAAGAGACCCAGTACTTC. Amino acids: CASSTRRDSQETQYF.

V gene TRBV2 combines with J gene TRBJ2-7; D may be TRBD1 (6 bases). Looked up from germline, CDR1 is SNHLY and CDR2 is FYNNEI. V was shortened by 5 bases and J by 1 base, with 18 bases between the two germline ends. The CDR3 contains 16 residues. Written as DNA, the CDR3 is TGTGCCAGCAGTTTCGACAGGACCGGCTCATCCTACGAGCAGTACTTC. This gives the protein CASSFDRTGSSYEQYF.

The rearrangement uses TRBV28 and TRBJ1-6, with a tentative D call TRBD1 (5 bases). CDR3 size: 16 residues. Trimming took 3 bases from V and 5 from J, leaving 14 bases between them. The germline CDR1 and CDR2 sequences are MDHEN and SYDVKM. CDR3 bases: TGTGCCAGCAGTTTTATAGGGACGGTCAATAATTCACCCCTCCACTTT. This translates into CASSFIGTVNNSPLHF.

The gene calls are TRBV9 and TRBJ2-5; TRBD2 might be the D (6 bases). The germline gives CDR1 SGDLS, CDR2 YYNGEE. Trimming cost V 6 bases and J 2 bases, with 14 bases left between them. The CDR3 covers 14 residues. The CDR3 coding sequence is TGTGCCAGCACCCCCTACAGCGGGCAAGAGACCCAGTACTTC. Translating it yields CASTPYSGQETQYF.

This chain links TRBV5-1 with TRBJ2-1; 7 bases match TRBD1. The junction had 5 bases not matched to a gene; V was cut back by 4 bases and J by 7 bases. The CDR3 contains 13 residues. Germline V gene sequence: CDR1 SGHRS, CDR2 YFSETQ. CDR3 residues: CASSLGQQNEQFF. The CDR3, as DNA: TGCGCCAGCAGCCTGGGACAGCAGAATGAGCAGTTCTTC.

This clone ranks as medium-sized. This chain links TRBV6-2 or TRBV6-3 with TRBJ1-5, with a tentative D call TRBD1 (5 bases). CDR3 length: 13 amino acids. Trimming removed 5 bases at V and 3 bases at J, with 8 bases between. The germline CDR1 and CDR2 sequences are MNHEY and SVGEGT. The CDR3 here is CASSMTDNQPQHF. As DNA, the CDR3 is TGTGCCAGCAGTATGACAGACAATCAGCCCCAGCATTTT.

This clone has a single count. CDR3 sequence reads: CASSEYGLSPSGIVTDTQYF. Written as DNA, the CDR3 is TGTGCCAGCAGTGAATACGGATTGTCTCCTAGCGGGATAGTCACAGATACGCAGTATTTT. The genes are TRBV2 and TRBJ2-3, with 9 bases fitting TRBD2. Trimming took 2 bases from V and 2 from J; bases not matched to a gene: 17. The CDR3 contains 20 residues. The germline gives CDR1 SNHLY, CDR2 FYNNEI.

This CDR3 reads CASSPGRGDIQYF. DNA for the CDR3: TGCGCCAGCAGCCCCGGTAGGGGGGACATTCAGTACTTC. The rearrangement links TRBV4-3 to TRBJ2-4; D tentatively fits TRBD1 or TRBD2 (6 bases each). In germline, CDR1 is LGHNA, CDR2 YSLEER. The length of the CDR3 is 13 residues. Trimming took 4 bases from V and 8 from J, leaving 12 bases between them.

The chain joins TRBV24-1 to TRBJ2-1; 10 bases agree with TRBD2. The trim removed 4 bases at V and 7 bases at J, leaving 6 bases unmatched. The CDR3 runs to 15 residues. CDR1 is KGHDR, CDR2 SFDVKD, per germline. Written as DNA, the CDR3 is TGTGCCACCAGTGAGAGCGGGAGGGCTGGGAATGAGCAGTTCTTC. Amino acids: CATSESGRAGNEQFF.

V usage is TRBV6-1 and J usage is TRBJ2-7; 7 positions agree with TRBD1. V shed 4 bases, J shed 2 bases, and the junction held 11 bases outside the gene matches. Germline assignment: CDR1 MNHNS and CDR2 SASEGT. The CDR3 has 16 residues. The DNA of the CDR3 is TGTGCCAGCAGTGGTTGGAGAGACAGGGTCGCCTACGAGCAGTACTTC. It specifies CASSGWRDRVAYEQYF.

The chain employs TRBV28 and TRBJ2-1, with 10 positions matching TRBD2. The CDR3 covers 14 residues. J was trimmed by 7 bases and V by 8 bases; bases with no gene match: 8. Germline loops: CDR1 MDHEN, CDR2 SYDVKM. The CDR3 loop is CASHEASGSNEQFF. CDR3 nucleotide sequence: TGTGCCAGCCATGAGGCTAGCGGGAGTAATGAGCAGTTCTTC.

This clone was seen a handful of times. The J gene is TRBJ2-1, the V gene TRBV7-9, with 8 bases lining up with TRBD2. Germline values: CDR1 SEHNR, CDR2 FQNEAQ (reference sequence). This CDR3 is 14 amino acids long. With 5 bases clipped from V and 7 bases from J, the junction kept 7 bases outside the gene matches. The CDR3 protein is CASSTSGLANEQFF. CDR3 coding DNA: TGTGCCAGCAGCACTAGCGGCCTTGCGAATGAGCAGTTCTTC.

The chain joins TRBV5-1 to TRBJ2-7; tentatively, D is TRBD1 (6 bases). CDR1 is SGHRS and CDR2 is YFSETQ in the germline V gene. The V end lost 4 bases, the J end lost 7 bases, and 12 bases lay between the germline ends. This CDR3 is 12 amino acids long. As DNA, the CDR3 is TGCGCCAGCAGCAAAGACAGGCGGGAGCAGTACTTC. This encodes CASSKDRREQYF.